The T cell receptor (beta chain) described here comes from a study of technical replicates of blood from a handful of donors. Generated by immunoSEQ multiplex PCR, the TCRdb table keeps only in-frame clones and is missing some. The sample holds about 72,000 clones; 80% to 95% are singletons and the top ten take approximately 0.39%. Looked up from germline, CDR1 is ENHRY and CDR2 is SYGVKD. This CDR3 contains 13 residues. Trimming cost V 7 bases and J 3 bases; bases outside gene matches: 5. The chain uses TRBV10-3 and TRBJ2-7; TRBD1 aligns across 8 bases. The clonotype was recovered from a human donor in good health. Input material: T cells isolated from PBMCs. CDR3 region: CAIKPGTGYEQYF. CDR3 DNA sequence: TGTGCCATCAAACCAGGGACAGGCTACGAGCAGTACTTC.